These 27 T cell receptor beta chains were sequenced from one sample in a study of T cell repertoires in cytomegalovirus infection. TCRdb reprocessed the reads via MiXCR and lists one record per CDR3 protein. The sample carries 740,000 or so distinct CDR3 sequences, about a third recorded once. The source material was PBMCs. The source is a human donor in good health (CMV status not recorded). Some clones in this sample may be carry-over from other donors' samples.

The chain combines TRBV20-1 with TRBJ2-3; weak D call: TRBD2 (5 bases). V was shortened by 0 bases and J by 2 bases, with 21 bases between the two germline ends. Germline lookup yields CDR1 DFQATT and CDR2 SNEGSKA (reference sequence). The CDR3 has 18 residues. The CDR3 region has the DNA TGCAGTGCTAGAGACTTCCTAACACGGGAACTTGACACAGATACGCAGTATTTT. Its translation: CSARDFLTRELDTDTQYF.

The rearrangement joins TRBV7-2 to TRBJ2-2, with 14 bases that match TRBD2. The V gene's germline CDR1 is SGHTA and CDR2 FQGNSA. Trimming removed 4 bases from V and 4 bases from J; junction bases left unmatched: 11. This CDR3 has 19 residues. The CDR3 nucleotides are TGTGCCAGCAGCTCCCCCCTTGGGACTAGCGGGAGTGGCACCGGGGAGCTGTTTTTT. Translating gives CASSSPLGTSGSGTGELFF. Full variable domain (rest looked up from reference TRBV7-2 and TRBJ2-2): GAGVSQSPSNKVTEKGKDVELRCDPISGHTALYWYRQSLGQGLEFLIYFQGNSAPDKSGLPSDRFSAERTGGSVSTLTIQRTQQEDSAVYLCASSSPLGTSGSGTGELFFGEGSRLTVL.

As to this clonotype: A much larger clone sits a single nucleotide away, making a read error possible. The V call is TRBV7-2, the J call TRBJ2-2; weak D call: TRBD2 (6 bases). This CDR3 region has 18 residues. Per germline, CDR1 SGHTA and CDR2 FQGNSA. The DNA of the CDR3 is TGTGCCAGCAGCAAACAACCTCCGGGACTTGGGAGCCCCGGGGCGCTGTTTTTT. Translation gives CASSKQPPGLGSPGALFF.

The chain couples TRBV6-1 to TRBJ2-7; 12 nucleotides match TRBD2. Germline trimming cut 6 bases from V and 3 bases from J; bases unmatched to any gene: 6. From germline, CDR1 is MNHNS and CDR2 SASEGT. CDR3 length: 15 residues. The CDR3 DNA is TGTGCCAGCAGCGGAGGACTAGCGGGGATCTACGAGCAGTACTTC. Amino acids: CASSGGLAGIYEQYF.

J is TRBJ2-3 and V is TRBV12-2; the DNA was not compared with TRBD1, the D call given in the table. TRBV12-2 is an annotated pseudogene. The CDR3 loop spans 13 amino acids. In nucleotides, the CDR3 is TGTGCCAGAAGCGAATACAGGGAGGATACGCAGTATTTT. It is translated as CARSEYREDTQYF.

The table lists this clonotype with a few counts. The chain carries TRBV7-3 and TRBJ1-6; the match to TRBD1 covers 8 bases. Germline trimming cut 2 bases from V and 11 bases from J; bases unmatched to any gene: 2. This CDR3 is built from 13 residues. Per the germline V gene, CDR1 is SGHTA and CDR2 is FQGTGA. DNA of the CDR3: TGTGCCAGCAGCTTAGGACAGGGAGCACCCCTCCACTTT. It translates to CASSLGQGAPLHF.

As to this clonotype: This may be a read error, as it is one base from a much larger clone. This CDR3 is CASCNGTSLIRDTQYF. CDR3 bases: TGTGCCAGCTGCAATGGGACTAGCTTGATTCGAGATACGCAGTATTTT. V is TRBV7-8 and J is TRBJ2-3, with 9 bases fitting TRBD2. Trimming removed 8 bases from V and 5 bases from J; junction bases left unmatched: 14. The CDR3 covers 16 residues. The V gene's germline CDR1 is SGHVS and CDR2 FQNEAQ.

Points on this clonotype: A read error is possible here, since a much larger clone lies one base away. The rearrangement joins TRBV7-6 to TRBJ2-5; 11 nucleotides line up with TRBD2. CDR1 SGHVS and CDR2 FNYEAQ come from the germline V gene. This CDR3 spans 15 amino acids. The trim removed 5 bases at V and 4 bases at J, leaving 6 bases unmatched. The CDR3 reads CASSPLAGVLETQYF. Written as DNA, the CDR3 is TGTGCCAGCAGCCCACTAGCGGGGGTGCTAGAGACCCAGTACTTC.

The chain couples TRBV7-9 to TRBJ2-5; D uncertain. This CDR3 comprises 15 residues. Deletions cut 4 bases from V and 5 bases from J, with 17 bases between. Germline V gives CDR1 SEHNR, CDR2 FQNEAQ (reference sequence). The CDR3 DNA reads TGTGCCAGCAGCTCCCCCAGGCAGTTTGGGGAGACCCAGTACTTC. Encoded protein: CASSSPRQFGETQYF.

A note on this clonotype: No conserved phenylalanine or tryptophan ends this CDR3, so it is likely a read error. The chain combines TRBV7-4 with TRBJ2-1, with 8 bases that match TRBD1. Per the germline V gene, CDR1 is SGHVT and CDR2 is SQSDAQ. V lost 7 bases, J lost 3 bases, and 11 bases stayed unmatched. CDR3 length equals 16 residues. Here the CDR3 DNA reads TGTGCCAGCAACCCTTCATCGGGACAGGACTACAATGAGCAGTTCTTA. Translation gives CASNPSSGQDYNEQFL.

This chain links TRBV9 with TRBJ1-3; D ambiguous. V shed 4 bases and J shed 4 bases, with 21 bases lying between them. Germline V gives CDR1 SGDLS, CDR2 YYNGEE. The CDR3 has 17 amino acids. In DNA form, the CDR3 reads TGTGCCAGCAGCACCTTAAGGGCCGCCGGCGGAGGAAACACCATATATTTT. It codes for CASSTLRAAGGGNTIYF.

This clonotype was counted a few times. V and J are TRBV5-4 and TRBJ2-3; 12 bases fit TRBD2. Germline lookup yields CDR1 SGHNT and CDR2 YYREEE (reference sequence). The CDR3 sequence is 15 residues long. V gave up 1 base and J gave up 5 bases; unmatched junction bases: 2. For the CDR3, the DNA is TGTGCCAGCAGCTTGCTAGCGGGAGGGCAAGATACGCAGTATTTT. It yields the protein CASSLLAGGQDTQYF.

This clonotype occurred a few times. V and J are TRBV11-2 and TRBJ2-1; D might be TRBD2 (6 bases). The CDR3 consists of 12 residues. The V gene's germline CDR1 is SGHAT and CDR2 FQNNGV. V lost 5 bases and J lost 9, with 11 bases in between. The CDR3 here is CASSTGLPEQFF. The DNA for the CDR3 is TGTGCCAGCAGCACGGGACTTCCTGAGCAGTTCTTC.

J is TRBJ2-7 and V is TRBV10-3, with 8 bases matching TRBD1. The V and J ends lost 6 bases and 1 base, in that order; junction bases with no gene match: 2. CDR3 length: 13 amino acids. CDR1 and CDR2 (germline): ENHRY, SYGVKD. The CDR3: CAISGQGSYEQYF. The CDR3 DNA sequence: TGTGCCATCAGCGGACAGGGTTCCTACGAGCAGTACTTC.

This clonotype was seen a handful of times. The chain is built from TRBV12-3 or TRBV12-4 and TRBJ2-1; tentatively, D is TRBD2 (6 bases). V was shortened by 4 bases and J by 14 bases, with 18 bases between the two germline ends. The length of the CDR3 is 13 residues. The CDR3 bases are TGTGCCAGCAGTTCCCGTAACGACGGAGGGAAGTTCTTC. The encoded protein is CASSSRNDGGKFF.

This clonotype was seen many times. One end of the junction varies from germline; a read error may be responsible. The V call is TRBV5-1, the J call TRBJ1-1; D call uncertain. This CDR3 region has 13 residues. Germline V gene sequence: CDR1 SGHRS, CDR2 YFSETQ. The CDR3 sequence: CASSLGGVTEAFF. The CDR3 DNA reads as TGTGCCAGCAGCTTAGGCGGGGTGACTGAAGCTTTCTTT.

Many counts were recorded for this clonotype. The chain combines TRBV12-3 or TRBV12-4 with TRBJ2-7; TRBD1 might be the D (6 bases). Deletions cut 7 bases from V and 2 bases from J, with 15 bases between. The CDR3 is made up of 14 amino acids. The CDR3 loop reads CASISWDIPYEQYF. In nucleotides, the CDR3 is TGTGCCAGCATCTCTTGGGACATTCCCTACGAGCAGTACTTC.

This clonotype was seen a few times. This sequence joins TRBV24-1 and TRBJ1-5; D is uncertain. The CDR3 runs to 16 residues. Germline CDR1 KGHDR, CDR2 SFDVKD. V lost 4 bases, J lost 5 bases, and 17 bases lay in between. The CDR3 loop is CATSEAGSGLHQPQHF. In DNA form, the CDR3 reads TGTGCCACCAGTGAAGCGGGTAGCGGCCTACATCAGCCCCAGCATTTT.

The chain combines TRBV5-1 with TRBJ2-1; 8 positions agree with TRBD2. J gave up 5 bases and V 1 base, and 5 bases lay outside the gene matches. Germline CDR1 SGHRS, CDR2 YFSETQ. CDR3 size: 15 residues. The CDR3, as DNA: TGCGCCAGCAGCTTGTCGGGGGGGAGCCACAATGAGCAGTTCTTC. Its translation: CASSLSGGSHNEQFF. Filled out from reference TRBV5-1 and TRBJ2-1, the complete variable domain reads KAGVTQTPRYLIKTRGQQVTLSCSPISGHRSVSWYQQTPGQGLQFLFEYFSETQRNKGNFPGRFSGRQFSNSRSEMNVSTLELGDSALYLCASSLSGGSHNEQFFGPGTRLTVL.

This clonotype was counted many times. This chain joins TRBV7-2 and TRBJ1-5; D remains ambiguous. Trimming took 2 bases from V and 1 from J, leaving 9 bases between them. CDR3 length equals 15 residues. Germline CDR1 SGHTA, CDR2 FQGNSA. Here the CDR3 reads CASSLWGSSNQPQHF. As DNA, the CDR3 is TGTGCCAGCAGCTTATGGGGTAGCAGCAATCAGCCCCAGCATTTT.

V is TRBV4-2 and J is TRBJ2-5; TRBD2 matches 7 bases. In germline, CDR1 is LGHNA, CDR2 YNFKEQ. V lost 2 bases to trimming and J lost 3 bases; unmatched junction nucleotides: 9. The CDR3 totals 16 residues. CDR3 bases: TGTGCCAGCAGCCAACTCCTCGGGAGGAACGAAGAGACCCAGTACTTC. It codes for CASSQLLGRNEETQYF.

The sample holds a few counts of this clonotype. The chain has TRBV15 and TRBJ2-7, with 7 bases fitting TRBD2. CDR3 length: 17 residues. V lost 4 bases, J lost 2 bases, and 14 bases stayed unmatched. Germline CDR1 LNHNV, CDR2 YYDKDF (reference sequence). The DNA of the CDR3 is TGTGCCACCAGCAAAGGGTTAGAGGGCCGGGGGGCCTACGAGCAGTACTTC. Protein sequence: CATSKGLEGRGAYEQYF.

Concerning this clonotype: This may stem from a read error, because a much larger clone lies one nucleotide away. The missing conserved phenylalanine or tryptophan at the end of this CDR3 makes a read error likely. CDR3 sequence (DNA): TGTGCCAGCAGCGAACGGGGCCTCTCCTACAATGAGCAGTTCTTA. This gives the protein CASSERGLSYNEQFL. The chain carries TRBV7-6 and TRBJ2-1; perhaps D is TRBD1 or TRBD2 (5 bases each). This CDR3 is 15 amino acids long. The V end was cut by 5 bases, the J end by 0 bases, with 11 bases between. Germline V gene lookup returns CDR1 SGHVS and CDR2 FNYEAQ.

The chain employs TRBV7-6 and TRBJ2-7, with TRBD1 matching 7 bases. V was pared by 5 bases and J by 6 bases, with 10 bases of the junction left unmatched. The CDR3 consists of 14 residues. Germline values: CDR1 SGHVS, CDR2 FNYEAQ. CDR3 sequence (DNA): TGTGCCAGCAGCCAAACAGGGGAATTCGGCGAGCAGTACTTC. This translates into CASSQTGEFGEQYF.

The chain carries TRBV12-3 or TRBV12-4 and TRBJ1-2, with D unresolved. V was cut by 0 bases and J by 7 bases, with 9 bases left in between. The CDR3 covers 13 residues. DNA of the CDR3: TGTGCCAGCAGTTTAGCTTTAAGAAGTGGCTACACCTTC. Protein product: CASSLALRSGYTF.

This clonotype has at least ten counts. The chain links TRBV28 to TRBJ2-7, with D tentatively TRBD2 (6 bases). CDR1 and CDR2 (germline): MDHEN, SYDVKM. The CDR3 extends over 16 amino acids. Between the trimmed V and J ends, which lost 0 bases and 3 bases, there was a span of 15 bases. The CDR3 DNA sequence: TGTGCCAGCAGTTTATGCCCCAGAGCGGGCTGCTACGAGCAGTACTTC. Protein: CASSLCPRAGCYEQYF.

This clonotype was recorded a few times. V usage is TRBV7-6 and J usage is TRBJ2-7; D gene unclear. This CDR3 has 12 residues. Trimming took off 10 bases at V and 0 bases at J, with 10 bases between the two ends. CDR1 and CDR2 from the germline V gene are SGHVS and FNYEAQ. Here the CDR3 reads CANHSHSYEQYF. Here the CDR3 DNA reads TGTGCCAACCACAGCCACTCCTACGAGCAGTACTTC.